Following are 12 T cell receptor beta chains from one sample sequenced in a study of blood T cell repertoires in COVID-19. Assay: immunoSEQ multiplex PCR; the TCRdb copy retains only in-frame clones and omits some. The sample holds about 300,000 clones, 85% to 90% seen once. Sample: PBMCs or T cells enriched from blood (not recorded which). These receptor sequences come from a man between 25 and 39 years old who had recovered from COVID-19.

This clone was detected only once. The CDR3 bases are TGTGCCAGCAGCCAAGAAACAGAAGCTTTCTTT. Translating it yields CASSQETEAFF. The gene calls are TRBV14 and TRBJ1-1; no reliable D call. Deletions cut 0 bases from V and 8 bases from J, with 4 bases between. CDR3 length: 11 residues. Germline values: CDR1 SGHDN, CDR2 FVKESK.

This chain links TRBV7-8 with TRBJ1-5; D possibly corresponds to TRBD1 (6 bases). V shed 4 bases and J shed 2 bases, with 9 bases lying between them. The length of the CDR3 is 14 residues. Germline assignment: CDR1 SGHVS and CDR2 FQNEAQ. The chain's CDR3 is CASSSRTGNQPQHF. As DNA, the CDR3 is TGTGCCAGCAGCTCTCGGACAGGCAATCAGCCCCAGCATTTT.

The chain couples TRBV19 to TRBJ2-6; 7 bases agree with TRBD1. The CDR3 is made up of 17 amino acids. With V trimmed by 8 bases and J by 0 bases, 10 bases remained unmatched. Germline CDR1 LNHDA, CDR2 SQIVND (reference sequence). In DNA, the CDR3 is TGTGCCAGTCATCGGGACAGTTTTACCTCTGGGGCCAACGTCCTGACTTTC. The encoded protein is CASHRDSFTSGANVLTF.

The chain carries TRBV5-8 and TRBJ1-3; D is ambiguous. Germline CDR1 and CDR2: SGHTS and YDEGEE. The CDR3 runs to 16 residues. Trimming left V 0 bases short and J 0 bases short, with 10 bases between. The CDR3 region has the DNA TGTGCCAGCAGCTTGGTCACAGAACTCTCTGGAAACACCATATATTTT. This codes for CASSLVTELSGNTIYF.

The chain links TRBV6-2 or TRBV6-3 to TRBJ2-7, with D maybe TRBD1 (5 bases). Trimming left V 4 bases short and J 1 base short, with 11 bases between. The CDR3 is 14 residues long. Germline CDR1 MNHEY, CDR2 SVGEGT. The CDR3 region is CASSFYGASYEQYF. CDR3 in DNA: TGTGCCAGCAGTTTCTATGGGGCTTCCTACGAGCAGTACTTC.

The chain carries TRBV19 and TRBJ1-6, with a weak D call TRBD1 (5 bases). V lost 11 bases and J lost 6, with 17 bases in between. CDR3 length equals 14 residues. Per the germline V gene, CDR1 is LNHDA and CDR2 is SQIVND (reference sequence). The CDR3 DNA is TGTGCCCCTTACACCCCGGGGGGTAATTCACCCCTCCACTTT. This sequence encodes CAPYTPGGNSPLHF.

The V and J genes are TRBV6-5 and TRBJ2-5; D is possibly TRBD1 (5 bases). Germline values: CDR1 MNHEY, CDR2 SVGAGI. The CDR3 runs 13 residues. Between the trimmed V and J ends, which lost 3 bases and 3 bases, there was a span of 8 bases. This CDR3 reads CASSYKGKETQYF. For the CDR3, the DNA is TGTGCCAGCAGTTATAAGGGGAAAGAGACCCAGTACTTC.

The chain couples TRBV11-2 to TRBJ1-1, with D possibly TRBD1 on 5 matching bases. Germline CDR1 SGHAT, CDR2 FQNNGV. The CDR3 is 12 amino acids. Deletions cut 5 bases from V and 8 bases from J, with 12 bases between. The CDR3 here is CASSPSRGEAFF. The CDR3, as DNA: TGTGCCAGCAGCCCGAGCCGGGGGGAAGCTTTCTTT.

The chain has TRBV3-1 (or the pseudogene TRBV3-2) and TRBJ2-3; 10 nucleotides agree with TRBD2. This CDR3 region has 15 residues. Per germline, CDR1 LGHDT and CDR2 YNNKEL (reference sequence). Unmatched junction bases numbered 4, after V lost 4 bases and J lost 3 bases. CDR3 region: CASSPASGRTDTQYF. The CDR3 DNA sequence: TGTGCCAGCAGCCCGGCTAGCGGGAGAACAGATACGCAGTATTTT.

This chain uses TRBV19 with TRBJ1-3, with unresolved D. The V and J ends lost 2 bases and 0 bases respectively, with 11 bases between them. The CDR3 covers 16 residues. Germline V gene lookup returns CDR1 LNHDA and CDR2 SQIVND (reference sequence). The DNA of the CDR3 is TGTGCCAGTAGTATATGGGCAGTTTTCTCTGGAAACACCATATATTTT. Translation: CASSIWAVFSGNTIYF.

V usage is TRBV11-2 and J usage is TRBJ2-1, with a weak D call TRBD2 (5 bases). There are 18 residues in the CDR3. V lost 4 bases and J 1 base, leaving 20 bases between the germline ends. Looked up from germline, CDR1 is SGHAT and CDR2 is FQNNGV. In nucleotides, the CDR3 is TGTGCCAGCAGCTCTTTCCGCTCAGGACTCAATTCCTACAATGAGCAGTTCTTC. Its protein is CASSSFRSGLNSYNEQFF.

This clone was counted a single time. The V and J genes are TRBV19 and TRBJ1-2; TRBD1 matches 9 bases. V trimming: 5 bases; J trimming: 6 bases; junction bases outside the gene matches: 13. The CDR3 sequence is 16 residues long. Germline CDR1 is LNHDA and CDR2 is SQIVND (reference sequence). In nucleotides, the CDR3 is TGTGCCAGTAGTCTGTATCGGAGGGACAGGGTCGATGGCTACACCTTC. Translated, it gives CASSLYRRDRVDGYTF.